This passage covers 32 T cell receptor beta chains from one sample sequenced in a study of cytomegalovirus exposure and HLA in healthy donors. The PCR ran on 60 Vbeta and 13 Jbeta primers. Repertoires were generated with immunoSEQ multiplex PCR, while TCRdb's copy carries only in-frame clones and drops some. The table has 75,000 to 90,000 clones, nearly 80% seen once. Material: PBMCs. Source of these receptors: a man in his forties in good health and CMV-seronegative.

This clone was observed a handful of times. In nucleotides, the CDR3 is TGTGCCAGCAGCTTAGCGATGGGCGGGGATCAGCCCCAGCATTTT. This gives the protein CASSLAMGGDQPQHF. The chain joins TRBV7-2 to TRBJ1-5; D unresolved. The V gene's germline CDR1 is SGHTA and CDR2 FQGNSA. This CDR3 has 15 amino acids. V was cut by 0 bases and J by 5 bases, with 11 bases left in between.

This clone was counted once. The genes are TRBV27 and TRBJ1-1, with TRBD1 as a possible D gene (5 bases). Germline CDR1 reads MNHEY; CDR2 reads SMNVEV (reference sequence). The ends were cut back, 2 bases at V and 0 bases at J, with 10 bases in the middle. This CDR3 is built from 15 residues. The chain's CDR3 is CASSLTPQVNTEAFF. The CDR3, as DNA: TGTGCCAGCAGTTTAACTCCACAGGTGAACACTGAAGCTTTCTTT.

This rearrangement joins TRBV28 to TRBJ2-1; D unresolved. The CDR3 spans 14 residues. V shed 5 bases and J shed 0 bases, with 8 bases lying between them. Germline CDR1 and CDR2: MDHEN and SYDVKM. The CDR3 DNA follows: TGTGCCAGCAGTCCGGTCTCCTCCTACAATGAGCAGTTCTTC. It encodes CASSPVSSYNEQFF.

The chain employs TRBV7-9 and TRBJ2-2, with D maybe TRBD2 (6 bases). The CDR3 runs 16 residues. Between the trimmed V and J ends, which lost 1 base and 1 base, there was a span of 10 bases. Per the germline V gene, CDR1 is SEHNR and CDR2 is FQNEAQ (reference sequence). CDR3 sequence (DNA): TGTGCCAGCAGCTTAGAGGGTAGCGGGAACACCGGGGAGCTGTTTTTT. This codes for CASSLEGSGNTGELFF.

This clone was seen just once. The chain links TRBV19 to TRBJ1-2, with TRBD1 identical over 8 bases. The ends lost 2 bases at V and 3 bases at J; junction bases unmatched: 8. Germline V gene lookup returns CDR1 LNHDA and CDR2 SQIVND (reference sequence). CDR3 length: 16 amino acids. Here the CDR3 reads CASSIPGQVSDYGYTF. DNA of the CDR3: TGTGCCAGTAGTATACCGGGACAGGTCTCTGACTATGGCTACACCTTC.

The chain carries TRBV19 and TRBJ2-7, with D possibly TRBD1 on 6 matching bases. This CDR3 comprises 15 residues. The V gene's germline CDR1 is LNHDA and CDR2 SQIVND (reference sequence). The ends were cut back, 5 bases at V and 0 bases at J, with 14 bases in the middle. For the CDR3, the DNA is TGTGCCAGTAGTGCACAACCAGGGGCCTCCTACGAGCAGTACTTC. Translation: CASSAQPGASYEQYF.

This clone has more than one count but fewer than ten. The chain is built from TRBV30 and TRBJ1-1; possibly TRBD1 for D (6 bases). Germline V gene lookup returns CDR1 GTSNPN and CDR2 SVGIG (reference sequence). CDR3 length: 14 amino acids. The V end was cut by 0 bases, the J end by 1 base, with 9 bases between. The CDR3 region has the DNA TGTGCCTGGAGTGTAGGACAGCCGAACACTGAAGCTTTCTTT. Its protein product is CAWSVGQPNTEAFF.

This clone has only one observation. CDR3 sequence: CASSTNRGYEQYF. As DNA, the CDR3 is TGTGCCAGCAGCACCAATCGGGGATACGAGCAGTACTTC. The chain is built from TRBV7-2 and TRBJ2-7; tentatively, D is TRBD2 (5 bases). Germline V lookup: CDR1 SGHTA, CDR2 FQGNSA. V lost 5 bases, J lost 4 bases, and 12 bases lay in between. This CDR3 spans 13 amino acids.

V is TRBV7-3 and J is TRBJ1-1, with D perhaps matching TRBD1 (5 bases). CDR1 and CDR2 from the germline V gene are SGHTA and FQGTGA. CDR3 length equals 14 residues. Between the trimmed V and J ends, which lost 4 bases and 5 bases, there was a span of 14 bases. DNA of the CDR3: TGTGCCAGCAGCTCAAGGGGCCCAGGGACTGAAGCTTTCTTT. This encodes CASSSRGPGTEAFF.

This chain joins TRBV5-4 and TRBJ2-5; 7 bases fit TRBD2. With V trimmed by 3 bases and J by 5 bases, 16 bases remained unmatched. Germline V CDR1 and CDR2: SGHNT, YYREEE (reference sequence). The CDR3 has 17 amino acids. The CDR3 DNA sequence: TGTGCCAGCAGCTCCAAGACTAGCACCTCAATTGGGGAGACCCAGTACTTC. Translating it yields CASSSKTSTSIGETQYF.

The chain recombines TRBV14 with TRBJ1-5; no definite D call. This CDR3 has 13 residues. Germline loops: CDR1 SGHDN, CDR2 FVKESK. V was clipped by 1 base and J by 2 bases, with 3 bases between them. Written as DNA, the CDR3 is TGTGCCAGCAGCCAAGCAGGCAATCAGCCCCAGCATTTT. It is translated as CASSQAGNQPQHF.

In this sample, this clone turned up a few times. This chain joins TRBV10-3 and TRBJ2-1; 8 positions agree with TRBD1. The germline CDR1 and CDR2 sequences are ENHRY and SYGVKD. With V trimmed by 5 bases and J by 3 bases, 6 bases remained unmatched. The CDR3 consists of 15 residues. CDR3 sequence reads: CAISPDRGGYNEQFF. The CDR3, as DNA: TGTGCCATCAGTCCTGACAGGGGAGGCTACAATGAGCAGTTCTTC.

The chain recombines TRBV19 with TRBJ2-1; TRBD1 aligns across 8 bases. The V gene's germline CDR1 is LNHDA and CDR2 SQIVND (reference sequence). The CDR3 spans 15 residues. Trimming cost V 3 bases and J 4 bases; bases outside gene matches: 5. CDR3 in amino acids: CASSIMGQEYNEQFF. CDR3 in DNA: TGTGCCAGTAGTATCATGGGACAGGAGTACAATGAGCAGTTCTTC.

In DNA form, the CDR3 reads TGCGCCAGCAGCTTGGCCCTCGCCGGCAATGAGCAGTTCTTC. Amino acids: CASSLALAGNEQFF. The J gene is TRBJ2-1, the V gene TRBV5-1; D gene uncertain. The V gene lost 0 bases and the J gene lost 6 bases, with 10 bases spanning the gap. The V gene's germline CDR1 is SGHRS and CDR2 YFSETQ. The CDR3 consists of 14 residues.

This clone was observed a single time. This chain's CDR3 is CASKLAGGPPYEQYF. The CDR3 region has the DNA TGTGCCAGTAAACTAGCGGGAGGGCCTCCCTACGAGCAGTACTTC. This chain connects TRBV7-8 to TRBJ2-7; 13 bases fit TRBD2. V gave up 9 bases and J gave up 2 bases; unmatched junction bases: 7. CDR1 SGHVS and CDR2 FQNEAQ come from the germline V gene. The CDR3 spans 15 residues.

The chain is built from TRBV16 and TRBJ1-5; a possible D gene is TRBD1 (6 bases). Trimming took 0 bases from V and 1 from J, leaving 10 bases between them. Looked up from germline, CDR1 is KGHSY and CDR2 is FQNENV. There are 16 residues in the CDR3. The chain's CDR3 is CASSQSGQGSNQPQHF. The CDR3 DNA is TGTGCCAGCAGCCAATCAGGGCAGGGGAGCAATCAGCCCCAGCATTTT.

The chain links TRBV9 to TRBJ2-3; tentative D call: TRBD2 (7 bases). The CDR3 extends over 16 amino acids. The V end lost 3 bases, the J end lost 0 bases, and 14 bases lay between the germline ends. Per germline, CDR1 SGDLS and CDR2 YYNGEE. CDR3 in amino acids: CASSAGGQTSTDTQYF. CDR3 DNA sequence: TGTGCCAGCAGCGCCGGGGGGCAGACTAGCACAGATACGCAGTATTTT.

CDR3 protein: CASSLALWTAGTEAFF. CDR3 nucleotides: TGTGCCAGCAGCTTAGCGCTATGGACAGCAGGCACTGAAGCTTTCTTT. The chain couples TRBV7-9 to TRBJ1-1; D is possibly TRBD1 (6 bases). The length of the CDR3 is 16 residues. Trimming pared 0 bases from V and 4 bases from J, leaving 15 bases between. The germline gives CDR1 SEHNR, CDR2 FQNEAQ (reference sequence).

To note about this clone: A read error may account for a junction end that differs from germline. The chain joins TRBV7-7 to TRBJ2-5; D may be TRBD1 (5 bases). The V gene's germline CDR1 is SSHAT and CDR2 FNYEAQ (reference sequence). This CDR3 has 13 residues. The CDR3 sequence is CASSLVDKGTQYF. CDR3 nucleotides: TGTGCTAGCAGCTTAGTGGACAAGGGGACCCAGTACTTC.

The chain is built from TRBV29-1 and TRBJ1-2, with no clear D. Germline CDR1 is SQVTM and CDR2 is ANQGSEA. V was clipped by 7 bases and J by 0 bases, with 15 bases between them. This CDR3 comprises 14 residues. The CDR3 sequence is CSAPLLGSNYGYTF. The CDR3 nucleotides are TGCAGCGCCCCTCTCCTCGGGTCTAACTATGGCTACACCTTC.

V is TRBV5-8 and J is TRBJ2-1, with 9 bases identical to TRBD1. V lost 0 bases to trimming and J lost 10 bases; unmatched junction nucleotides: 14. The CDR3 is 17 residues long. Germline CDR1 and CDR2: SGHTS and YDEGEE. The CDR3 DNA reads TGTGCCAGCAGCTTGGAAGGACCGGGACAGGGCTTAAGGGAGCAGTTCTTC. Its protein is CASSLEGPGQGLREQFF.

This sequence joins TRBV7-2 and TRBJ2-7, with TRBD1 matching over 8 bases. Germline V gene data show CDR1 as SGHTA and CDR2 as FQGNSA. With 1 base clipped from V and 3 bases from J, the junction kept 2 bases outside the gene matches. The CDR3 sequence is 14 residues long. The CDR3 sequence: CASSLGGQGYEQYF. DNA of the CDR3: TGTGCCAGCAGCTTAGGCGGACAGGGCTACGAGCAGTACTTC.

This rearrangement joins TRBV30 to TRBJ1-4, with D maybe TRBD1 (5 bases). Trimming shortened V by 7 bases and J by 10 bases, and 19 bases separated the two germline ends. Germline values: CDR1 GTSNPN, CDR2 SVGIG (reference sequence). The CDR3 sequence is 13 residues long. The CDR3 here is CAYRDSGGGKLFF. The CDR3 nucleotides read TGTGCCTACCGGGACTCCGGGGGAGGAAAACTGTTTTTT.

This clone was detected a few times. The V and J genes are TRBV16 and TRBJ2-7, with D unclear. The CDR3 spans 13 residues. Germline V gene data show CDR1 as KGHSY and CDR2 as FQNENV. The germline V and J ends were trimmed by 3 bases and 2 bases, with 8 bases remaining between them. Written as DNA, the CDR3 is TGTGCCAGCAGCCATCTAGGTACCTACGAGCAGTACTTC. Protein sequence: CASSHLGTYEQYF.

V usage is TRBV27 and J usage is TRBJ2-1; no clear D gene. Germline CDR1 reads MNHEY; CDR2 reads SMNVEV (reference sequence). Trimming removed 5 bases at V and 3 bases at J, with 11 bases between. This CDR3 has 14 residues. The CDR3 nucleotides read TGTGCCAGCAGTCTCAACCCCTACTACAATGAGCAGTTCTTC. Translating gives CASSLNPYYNEQFF.

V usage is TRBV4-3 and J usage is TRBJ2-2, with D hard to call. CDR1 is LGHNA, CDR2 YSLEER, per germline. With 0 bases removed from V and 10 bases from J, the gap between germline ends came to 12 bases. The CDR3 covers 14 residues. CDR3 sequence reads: CASSQEWLAEELFF. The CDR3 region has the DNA TGCGCCAGCAGCCAAGAGTGGTTAGCTGAGGAGCTGTTTTTT.

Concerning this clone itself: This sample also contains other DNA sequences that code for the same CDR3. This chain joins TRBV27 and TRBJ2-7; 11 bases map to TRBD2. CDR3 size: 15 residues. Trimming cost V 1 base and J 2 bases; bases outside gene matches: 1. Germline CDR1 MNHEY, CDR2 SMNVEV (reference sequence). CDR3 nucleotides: TGTGCCAGCAGTTTATATAGCGGGAGGGCCTACGAGCAGTACTTC. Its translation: CASSLYSGRAYEQYF.

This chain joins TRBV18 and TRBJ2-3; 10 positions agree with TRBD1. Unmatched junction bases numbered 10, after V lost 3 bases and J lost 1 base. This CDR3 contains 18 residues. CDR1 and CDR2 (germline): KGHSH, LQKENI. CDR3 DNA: TGTGCCAGCTCACCTGAAATCCCCGGGACAGGGGGCACAGATACGCAGTATTTT. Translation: CASSPEIPGTGGTDTQYF.

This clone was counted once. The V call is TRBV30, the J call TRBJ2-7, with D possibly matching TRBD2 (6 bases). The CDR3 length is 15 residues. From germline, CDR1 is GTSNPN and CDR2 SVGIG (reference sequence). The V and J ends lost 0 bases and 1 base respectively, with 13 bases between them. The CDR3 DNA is TGTGCCTGGAGTGTGGGGGGAGCGGGTTCCTACGAGCAGTACTTC. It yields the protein CAWSVGGAGSYEQYF.

Here the CDR3 DNA reads TGCGCCAGCAGCCAAGAGATAGGACTCAGGAGGGAGCAGTACTTC. Protein: CASSQEIGLRREQYF. V usage is TRBV4-1 and J usage is TRBJ2-7; the D gene is possibly TRBD2 (5 bases). Per the germline V gene, CDR1 is MGHRA and CDR2 is YSYEKL. This CDR3 spans 15 amino acids. Trimming took 0 bases from V and 7 from J, leaving 16 bases between them.

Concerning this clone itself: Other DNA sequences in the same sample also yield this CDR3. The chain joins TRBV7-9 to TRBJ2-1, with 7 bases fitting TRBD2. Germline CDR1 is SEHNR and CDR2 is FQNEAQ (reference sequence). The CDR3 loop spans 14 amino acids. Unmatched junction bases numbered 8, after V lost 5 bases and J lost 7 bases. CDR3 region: CASSARLASNEQFF. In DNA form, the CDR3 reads TGTGCCAGCAGCGCGAGACTAGCATCGAATGAGCAGTTCTTC. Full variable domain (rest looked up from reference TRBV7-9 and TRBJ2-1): DTGVSQNPRHKITKRGQNVTFRCDPISEHNRLYWYRQTLGQGPEFLTYFQNEAQLEKSRLLSDRFSAERPKGSFSTLEIQRTEQGDSAMYLCASSARLASNEQFFGPGTRLTVL.

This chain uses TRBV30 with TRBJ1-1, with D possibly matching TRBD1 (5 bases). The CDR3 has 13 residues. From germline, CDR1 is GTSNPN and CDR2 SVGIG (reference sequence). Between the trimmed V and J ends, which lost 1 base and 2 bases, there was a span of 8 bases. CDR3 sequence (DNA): TGTGCCTGGAGTGAGACAGTTAACACTGAAGCTTTCTTT. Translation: CAWSETVNTEAFF.